The 5 T cell receptor beta chains in this list originate from one sample, sequenced in a study of cytomegalovirus exposure and HLA in healthy donors. The PCR was carried out with 60 Vbeta primers and 13 Jbeta primers. Measured with immunoSEQ multiplex PCR; TCRdb has only the in-frame clones, and not every one. The data contain roughly 150,000 clones, more than 60% of them seen just once; the ten biggest clones take up about 9.4%. The specimen sequenced was PBMCs. The receptors shown here come from a man aged 30 to 45 in good health and CMV-seropositive.

This clone was seen just once. The chain uses TRBV4-1 and TRBJ2-1; 11 bases line up with TRBD2. V was pared by 1 base and J by 6 bases, with 5 bases of the junction left unmatched. The germline CDR1 and CDR2 sequences are MGHRA and YSYEKL. There are 16 residues in the CDR3. CDR3 loop: CASSQGASGRLNEQFF. In DNA form, the CDR3 reads TGCGCCAGCAGCCAAGGCGCTAGCGGGAGGCTCAATGAGCAGTTCTTC.

The chain recombines TRBV5-3 with TRBJ2-6, with 11 bases identical to TRBD1. TRBV5-3 is sorted into the ORF group, with uncertain function. The CDR3 runs 18 residues. The ends lost 0 bases at V and 1 base at J; junction bases unmatched: 3. CDR3 sequence reads: CARSLAGTGGSGANVLTF. The DNA for the CDR3 is TGTGCCAGAAGCTTGGCCGGGACAGGGGGGTCTGGGGCCAACGTCCTGACTTTC.

With respect to this clone: Other DNA sequences within the sample encode an identical CDR3. The chain recombines TRBV5-1 with TRBJ2-1; 9 bases are shared with TRBD2. CDR3 length equals 15 residues. V trimming: 1 base; J trimming: 4 bases; junction bases outside the gene matches: 3. Germline V lookup: CDR1 SGHRS, CDR2 YFSETQ. The CDR3 DNA reads as TGCGCCAGCAGCTTGACTAGCGGGTCTTACAATGAGCAGTTCTTC. This codes for CASSLTSGSYNEQFF.

The chain uses TRBV6-6 and TRBJ2-7; D perhaps matches TRBD2 (6 bases). The CDR3 spans 15 residues. CDR1 and CDR2 (germline): MNHNY, SVGAGI (reference sequence). Trimming shortened V by 5 bases and J by 3 bases, and 17 bases separated the two germline ends. CDR3 sequence: CASSHGDLGFYEQYF. CDR3 in DNA: TGTGCCAGCAGTCACGGGGACTTGGGGTTCTACGAGCAGTACTTC.

This chain uses TRBV7-2 with TRBJ2-7; tentative D call: TRBD2 (6 bases). V lost 5 bases, J lost 2 bases, and 16 bases lay in between. This CDR3 region has 15 residues. The germline V gene has CDR1 SGHTA and CDR2 FQGNSA. The CDR3 loop reads CASSPQWGGTYEQYF. CDR3 DNA: TGTGCCAGCAGCCCCCAGTGGGGAGGAACCTACGAGCAGTACTTC.